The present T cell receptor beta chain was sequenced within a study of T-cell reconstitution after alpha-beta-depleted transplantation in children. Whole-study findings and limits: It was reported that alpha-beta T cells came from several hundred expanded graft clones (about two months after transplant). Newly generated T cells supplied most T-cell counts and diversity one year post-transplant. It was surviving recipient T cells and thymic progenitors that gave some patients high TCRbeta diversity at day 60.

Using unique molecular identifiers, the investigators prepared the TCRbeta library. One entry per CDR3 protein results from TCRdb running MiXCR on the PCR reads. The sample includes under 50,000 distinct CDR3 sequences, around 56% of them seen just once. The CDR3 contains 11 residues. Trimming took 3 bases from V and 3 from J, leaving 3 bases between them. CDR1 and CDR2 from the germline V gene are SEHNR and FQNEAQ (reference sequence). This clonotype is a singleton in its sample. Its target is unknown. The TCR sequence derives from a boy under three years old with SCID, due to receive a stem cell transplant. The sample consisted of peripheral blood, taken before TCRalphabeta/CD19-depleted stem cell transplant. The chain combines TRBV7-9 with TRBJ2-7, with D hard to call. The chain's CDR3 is CASSLDYEQYF. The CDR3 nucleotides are TGTGCCAGCAGCTTGGACTACGAGCAGTACTTC. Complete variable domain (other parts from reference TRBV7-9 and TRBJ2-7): DTGVSQNPRHKITKRGQNVTFRCDPISEHNRLYWYRQTLGQGPEFLTYFQNEAQLEKSRLLSDRFSAERPKGSFSTLEIQRTEQGDSAMYLCASSLDYEQYFGPGTRLTVT.